This TCR beta chain was captured in a study of low-dose radiotherapy and immunotherapy resistance in tumors. Primers targeting TRAV and TRBV primed first-strand cDNA, covering alpha and beta chains. Both a constant-region primer and a V-primer adapter served to amplify TCRs across roughly 20 PCR cycles. TCRdb processed the reads anew with MiXCR; each CDR3 protein has one entry. The table lists some 100,000 distinct CDR3 sequences, around a fifth of them singletons. Germline lookup yields CDR1 LNHDA and CDR2 SQIVND (reference sequence). The J segment lost 4 bases and the V segment lost 8 bases, leaving 7 bases of the junction unmatched. The CDR3 runs 16 residues. Time point indicated: after trial treatment. Treatment in this sample: LDRT plus nivolumab, ipilimumab, low-dose cyclophosphamide and aspirin (RACIN trial).

Sequenced here: PBMCs, sampled after low-dose radiotherapy plus immunotherapy. This clonotype was sampled from a female donor with ovarian cancer. The rearrangement joins TRBV19 to TRBJ2-1, with 14 nucleotides matching TRBD2. CDR3 DNA: TGTGCCAGTGGGCCGGGACTAGCGGGAGTTTACAATGAGCAGTTCTTC. Translating gives CASGPGLAGVYNEQFF.